Listed below are T cell receptor beta chains from one sample, sequenced in a study of blood T cells in healthy people across ages. MiXCR, applied by TCRdb to the 5' RACE reads, yields one record per CDR3 protein. This sample yields 790,000 or so distinct CDR3 sequences, of which about 56% are seen a single time; 20% to 30% belongs to the top ten. Sequenced: blood. These receptors all stem from a man between 35 and 55 years old in good health. Both conserved end residues are part of each CDR3. Each record gives: clone size, J gene, D gene, V gene, CDR3 protein, CDR3 DNA. The D gene is left open where the match is weak. Only part of the rows carry a size: once, few, many, or a class if the clone is expanded.

>NA|TRBJ2-3|NA|TRBV2
CASSETATDTQYF
TGTGCCAGCAGTGAGACAGCCACAGATACGCAGTATTTT
>NA|TRBJ2-3|NA|TRBV20-1
CSASDSSAITDTQYF
TGCAGTGCTAGTGACTCTAGCGCCATCACAGATACGCAGTATTTT
>NA|TRBJ2-7|NA|TRBV20-1
CSATSARDDYEQYF
TGCAGTGCTACCTCAGCCCGGGACGACTACGAGCAGTACTTC
>few|TRBJ2-6|NA|TRBV6-6
CASSSVRSGANVLTF
TGTGCCAGCAGTAGCGTTCGGTCTGGGGCCAACGTCCTGACTTTC
>few|TRBJ2-6|NA|TRBV7-3
CASSLRVSRPGDEVSGANVLTF
TGTGCCAGCAGCTTAAGGGTATCTCGTCCTGGAGATGAGGTCTCTGGGGCCAACGTCCTGACTTTC
>NA|TRBJ1-6|NA|TRBV13
CASSLSGINPSSYNSPLHF
TGTGCCAGCAGCTTATCAGGGATAAATCCGAGCTCCTATAATTCACCCCTCCACTTT
>few|TRBJ2-1|NA|TRBV2
CASSDDRLRQFF
TGTGCCAGCAGTGATGACAGATTGAGGCAGTTCTTC
>few|TRBJ2-5|TRBD2|TRBV6-1
CASGGGDQETQYF
TGTGCCAGCGGCGGGGGGGACCAAGAGACCCAGTACTTC
>once|TRBJ1-2|NA|TRBV29-1
CSVDRDGGYTF
TGCAGCGTTGATCGGGACGGAGGCTACACCTTC
>NA|TRBJ2-5|TRBD2|TRBV7-2
CASSLASGLAGVNEQYF
TGTGCCAGCAGCTTAGCGTCGGGACTAGCGGGAGTCAATGAGCAGTACTTC
>few|TRBJ2-7|NA|TRBV4-3
CASSQDDTGALSYEQYF
TGCGCCAGCAGCCAAGATGACACGGGAGCCCTCTCCTACGAGCAGTACTTC
>NA|TRBJ2-5|TRBD2|TRBV29-1
CSLSQGLAGETQYF
TGCAGCCTTTCCCAGGGGCTAGCGGGAGAGACCCAGTACTTC
>NA|TRBJ2-1|TRBD2|TRBV7-9
CASSSATSGAYNEQFF
TGTGCCAGCAGCTCGGCGACTAGCGGGGCCTACAATGAGCAGTTCTTC
>NA|TRBJ2-3|TRBD2|TRBV11-2
CASSPRKLANQWDTQYF
TGTGCCAGCAGCCCCAGAAAACTAGCGAACCAATGGGATACGCAGTATTTT
>NA|TRBJ2-4|TRBD1|TRBV24-1
CATSDSRQGAAKNIQYF
TGTGCCACCAGTGATTCTCGACAGGGAGCGGCCAAAAACATTCAGTACTTC
>few|TRBJ2-6|NA|TRBV3-1
CASSQVATQASGANVLTF
TGTGCCAGCAGCCAAGTAGCGACCCAGGCTTCTGGGGCCAACGTCCTGACTTTC
>NA|TRBJ2-5|TRBD1|TRBV12-3/TRBV12-4
CASSSSGTGDAETQYF
TGTGCCAGCAGTTCATCCGGGACAGGGGACGCAGAGACCCAGTACTTC
>NA|TRBJ1-4|TRBD1|TRBV28
CASSLYIGTGLETNEKLFF
TGTGCCAGCAGTCTCTACATCGGGACAGGGTTGGAGACTAATGAAAAACTGTTTTTT
>NA|TRBJ1-1|NA|TRBV27
CASRRGDQTAFF
TGTGCCAGCCGTCGGGGAGATCAGACCGCTTTCTTT
>few|TRBJ2-3|NA|TRBV7-2
CASSLELVTDTQYF
TGTGCCAGCAGCTTAGAACTAGTCACAGATACGCAGTATTTT
>NA|TRBJ1-1|TRBD1|TRBV12-3/TRBV12-4
CASTLLRDRGRAEAFF
TGTGCCAGCACCTTACTCCGGGACAGGGGTCGCGCTGAAGCTTTCTTT
>NA|TRBJ1-6|TRBD1|TRBV9
CASSVGADRGNSPLHF
TGTGCCAGCAGCGTAGGTGCGGACAGGGGAAATTCACCCCTCCACTTT
>NA|TRBJ2-7|TRBD2|TRBV4-3
CASSQSTSGSNQGEQYF
TGCGCCAGCAGCCAGTCCACTAGCGGGAGCAATCAAGGGGAGCAGTACTTC
>NA|TRBJ2-1|NA|TRBV27
CASSLTPVLAGEQFF
TGTGCCAGCAGTTTAACCCCTGTTCTAGCCGGTGAGCAGTTCTTC
>NA|TRBJ1-2|TRBD1|TRBV20-1
CSARTGYDYGYTF
TGCAGTGCCCGGACAGGGTACGATTATGGCTACACCTTC
>few|TRBJ1-4|NA|TRBV25-1
CASSGLGVNEKLFF
TGTGCCAGCAGTGGACTCGGGGTTAATGAAAAACTGTTTTTT
>NA|TRBJ1-6|NA|TRBV12-3/TRBV12-4
CASSFRGAPLHF
TGTGCCAGCAGTTTTCGAGGGGCACCCCTCCACTTT
>once|TRBJ1-2|TRBD1|TRBV6-5
CATRDRLNGGYTF
TGTGCCACGAGGGACAGGCTAAACGGGGGCTACACCTTC
>NA|TRBJ2-3|TRBD1|TRBV9
CASSVRGVRSGGRTDTQYF
TGTGCCAGCAGCGTAAGAGGAGTTCGGTCAGGGGGCCGCACAGATACGCAGTATTTT
>NA|TRBJ2-3|NA|TRBV15
CATSRDSRPSTDTQYF
TGTGCCACCAGCAGAGATTCCAGGCCTAGCACAGATACGCAGTATTTT
>few|TRBJ2-3|TRBD2|TRBV12-3/TRBV12-4
CASRFSGGGDTQYF
TGTGCCAGCAGGTTCAGCGGGGGCGGAGATACGCAGTATTTT
>NA|TRBJ2-7|NA|TRBV14
CASSQDGEYEQYF
TGTGCCAGCAGCCAAGATGGGGAGTACGAGCAGTACTTC
>NA|TRBJ2-2|NA|TRBV27
CASSLSPGAIGELFF
TGTGCCAGCAGTTTATCCCCGGGTGCGATCGGGGAGCTGTTTTTT
>NA|TRBJ2-4|TRBD1|TRBV12-3/TRBV12-4
CASSLSDRGLVKNIQYF
TGTGCCAGCAGTTTAAGTGACAGGGGGCTGGTCAAAAACATTCAGTACTTC
>NA|TRBJ2-3|NA|TRBV7-3
CASSLSPSIDTQYF
TGTGCCAGCAGCTTAAGTCCCAGCATAGATACGCAGTATTTT
>many|TRBJ2-3|NA|TRBV20-1
CSVPGPTTDTQYF
TGCAGTGTTCCGGGACCGACAACAGATACGCAGTATTTT
>NA|TRBJ2-1|NA|TRBV5-1
CASSSPIYNEQFF
TGCGCCAGCAGCTCACCGATTTACAATGAGCAGTTCTTC
>NA|TRBJ2-1|NA|TRBV20-1
CSTGRVLLGDNEQFF
TGCAGCACAGGGAGGGTACTTCTAGGGGACAATGAGCAGTTCTTC
>NA|TRBJ2-1|NA|TRBV27
CASSSWTGGNEQFF
TGTGCCAGCAGTTCCTGGACAGGAGGGAATGAGCAGTTCTTC
>NA|TRBJ2-3|TRBD2|TRBV6-5
CASSGGGRFTDTQYF
TGTGCCAGCAGTGGCGGGGGGCGATTTACAGATACGCAGTATTTT
>NA|TRBJ1-4|NA|TRBV29-1
CSALAEKLFF
TGCAGCGCCCTGGCGGAAAAACTGTTTTTT
>NA|TRBJ2-1|TRBD1|TRBV10-3
CAIRETGTATNEQFF
TGTGCCATCAGGGAAACCGGGACAGCCACCAATGAGCAGTTCTTC
>few|TRBJ2-2|TRBD2|TRBV5-5
CASSPLASGNTGELFF
TGTGCCAGCAGCCCCCTGGCTAGCGGGAACACCGGGGAGCTGTTTTTT
>NA|TRBJ2-4|NA|TRBV7-2
CASREGRGSKAKNIQYF
TGTGCCAGCAGAGAAGGGAGGGGGTCCAAAGCCAAAAACATTCAGTACTTC
>NA|TRBJ1-1|TRBD1|TRBV29-1
CSVSGQANTEAFF
TGCAGCGTTTCCGGACAGGCTAACACTGAAGCTTTCTTT
>NA|TRBJ2-1|TRBD2|TRBV20-1
CSARDQGLAAYDEQFF
TGCAGTGCTAGAGATCAGGGTCTAGCGGCCTACGATGAGCAGTTCTTC
>NA|TRBJ2-5|NA|TRBV3-1
CASSQTGVSGETQYF
TGTGCCAGCAGCCAAACCGGGGTGTCCGGGGAGACCCAGTACTTC
>NA|TRBJ1-6|NA|TRBV7-9
CASSLEGPNSPLHF
TGTGCCAGCAGCTTGGAGGGACCTAATTCACCCCTCCACTTT
>NA|TRBJ1-1|NA|TRBV20-1
CSAEYLQGRNTEAFF
TGCAGTGCCGAATATTTACAGGGTCGAAACACTGAAGCTTTCTTT
>NA|TRBJ2-7|NA|TRBV27
CASSSNPGTYEQYF
TGTGCCAGCAGTTCGAATCCAGGGACCTACGAGCAGTACTTC
>few|TRBJ2-5|NA|TRBV6-5
CASSYSTRTARETQYF
TGTGCCAGCAGTTACTCGACGCGGACAGCAAGAGAGACCCAGTACTTC
>NA|TRBJ2-5|TRBD2|TRBV7-2
CASSLGAGGVETQYF
TGTGCCAGCAGTTTAGGGGCGGGGGGTGTTGAGACCCAGTACTTC
>NA|TRBJ2-5|NA|TRBV6-5
CASSYSSWRGLREQYF
TGTGCCAGCAGTTACTCCTCGTGGAGGGGGCTGAGGGAGCAGTACTTC